This T cell receptor beta chain was identified during a study of spatial heterogeneity in lung cancer. The sample's time point: sample taken at primary tumor resection. Sequencing of whole RNA from tumor, nontumor lung or frozen PBMC involved no sorting. The donors comprised about 69 untreated early-stage non-small cell lung cancer patients. TCR cDNA molecules each carried a unique molecular identifier. From the 5' RACE reads, TCRdb called clonotypes with MiXCR, one entry per CDR3 protein. The sample contains 10,000 to 15,000 distinct CDR3 sequences, roughly 3.9% of which appear only once. Ten or more counts support this clonotype. Because this beta chain is a stray read in a library intended to capture alpha chains, its abundance should not be given much weight. Germline trimming cut 2 bases from V and 3 bases from J; bases unmatched to any gene: 8. CDR1 and CDR2 (germline): LGHNA, YNFKEQ. CDR3 length equals 19 residues.

The chain joins TRBV4-2 to TRBJ2-1; 15 bases map to TRBD2. The specimen comprised PBMCs, sampled at surgery. This receptor was obtained from a male donor with early-stage non-small cell lung cancer. Written as DNA, the CDR3 is TGTGCCAGCAGCCAACCTGGACTAGCGGGAGGGCCGAACTACAATGAGCAGTTCTTC. Protein sequence: CASSQPGLAGGPNYNEQFF.